The 11 T cell receptor beta chains below come from one sample, sequenced in a study of T cell responses to AZD1222 COVID-19 vaccine. The table came from immunoSEQ multiplex PCR; TCRdb's copy has only in-frame clones and leaves some out. The sample holds some 110,000 clones, roughly 90% seen once. The sequencing used peripheral blood, collected 28 days after the second AZD1222 dose. The origin of the receptors is an adult who received the AZD1222 COVID-19 vaccine.

This chain joins TRBV29-1 and TRBJ2-7, with D perhaps TRBD2 (6 bases). There are 12 residues in the CDR3. The V gene's germline CDR1 is SQVTM and CDR2 ANQGSEA. Deletions cut 5 bases from V and 3 bases from J, with 11 bases between. The CDR3 spells CSVRGTYYEQYF. CDR3 nucleotides: TGCAGCGTTCGAGGGACTTACTACGAGCAGTACTTC.

V gene TRBV9 combines with J gene TRBJ2-7; maybe TRBD1 (5 bases). The CDR3 consists of 15 residues. Germline CDR1 SGDLS, CDR2 YYNGEE. V was clipped by 0 bases and J by 5 bases, with 15 bases between them. The CDR3 loop reads CASSVAGADRHEQYF. The CDR3 DNA follows: TGTGCCAGCAGCGTAGCTGGGGCCGATCGCCACGAGCAGTACTTC.

Only one count was recorded for this clone. This rearrangement joins TRBV10-1 to TRBJ1-5; D is unresolved. V was pared by 9 bases and J by 0 bases, with 27 bases between. Germline assignment: CDR1 WNHNN and CDR2 SYGVQD (reference sequence). The CDR3 covers 19 residues. CDR3 nucleotides: TGCGCCAGGGCCCCCTCTTACTCCTTCGCGGGGTATAGCAATCAGCCCCAGCATTTT. Protein: CARAPSYSFAGYSNQPQHF.

The chain has TRBV11-3 and TRBJ1-1; D unclear. Between the trimmed V and J ends, which lost 5 bases and 11 bases, there was a span of 15 bases. CDR1 is SGHNT and CDR2 is YENEEA in the germline V gene. CDR3 length equals 12 residues. CDR3 region: CASSPYPGIAFF. CDR3 DNA: TGTGCCAGCAGCCCTTACCCGGGGATCGCTTTCTTT.

The chain has TRBV7-3 and TRBJ1-2, with no clear D. Germline-derived CDR1 and CDR2 are SGHTA and FQGTGA. Between the trimmed V and J ends, which lost 8 bases and 0 bases, there was a span of 10 bases. This CDR3 spans 13 amino acids. The CDR3 here is CASSRAANYGYTF. DNA for the CDR3: TGTGCCAGCTCACGAGCGGCTAACTATGGCTACACCTTC.

V and J are TRBV28 and TRBJ2-5; 7 bases agree with TRBD2. This CDR3 is 16 amino acids long. J was trimmed by 2 bases and V by 1 base; bases with no gene match: 7. Per germline, CDR1 MDHEN and CDR2 SYDVKM. The chain's CDR3 is CASSLSLAELQETQYF. CDR3 coding DNA: TGTGCCAGCAGTTTATCCCTAGCGGAGTTACAAGAGACCCAGTACTTC.

The chain joins TRBV11-2 to TRBJ2-5; TRBD2 matches 9 bases. The trim removed 4 bases at V and 5 bases at J, leaving 8 bases unmatched. This CDR3 spans 15 amino acids. Germline V lookup: CDR1 SGHAT, CDR2 FQNNGV. The CDR3 DNA reads TGTGCCAGCAGCTCCCTAGCGGGAACCTGGGAGACCCAGTACTTC. Translating it yields CASSSLAGTWETQYF.

The chain is built from TRBV19 and TRBJ1-1; D call uncertain. Per germline, CDR1 LNHDA and CDR2 SQIVND (reference sequence). With 5 bases removed from V and 0 bases from J, the gap between germline ends came to 7 bases. The CDR3 length is 13 residues. CDR3: CASSQNMNTEAFF. The CDR3, as DNA: TGTGCCAGTAGTCAGAACATGAACACTGAAGCTTTCTTT.

J is TRBJ2-7 and V is TRBV30, with 9 positions matching TRBD2. Trimming cost V 3 bases and J 0 bases; bases outside gene matches: 15. There are 18 residues in the CDR3. Germline-derived CDR1 and CDR2 are GTSNPN and SVGIG (reference sequence). CDR3 region: CAWSARHRGTSSSYEQYF. The CDR3 region has the DNA TGTGCCTGGAGCGCCCGACACCGCGGGACTAGCAGCTCCTACGAGCAGTACTTC.

The V call is TRBV6-1, the J call TRBJ1-5, with D unresolved. Per the germline V gene, CDR1 is MNHNS and CDR2 is SASEGT. Trimming shortened V by 1 base and J by 1 base, and 17 bases separated the two germline ends. This CDR3 is built from 18 residues. CDR3 in amino acids: CASSEGFSGVGSNQPQHF. In DNA form, the CDR3 reads TGTGCCAGCAGTGAAGGTTTTTCGGGCGTCGGGAGCAATCAGCCCCAGCATTTT.

The V call is TRBV7-9, the J call TRBJ2-1; a possible D gene is TRBD1 (6 bases). The CDR3 totals 16 residues. The ends were cut back, 6 bases at V and 0 bases at J, with 15 bases in the middle. Per germline, CDR1 SEHNR and CDR2 FQNEAQ (reference sequence). CDR3 sequence: CASSNREASSYNEQFF. The CDR3 bases are TGTGCCAGCAGTAACAGGGAAGCTAGCTCCTACAATGAGCAGTTCTTC.